The next 15 T cell receptor beta chains were all read from a single sample in a study of cytomegalovirus exposure and HLA in healthy donors. Assay used: immunoSEQ multiplex PCR; TCRdb lists only in-frame clones, some missing. The sample yields around 45,000 clones, roughly 90% seen once. The sample was PBMCs. Source of these receptors: a man between 18 and 29 years old in good health and CMV-seronegative.

The chain uses TRBV7-8 and TRBJ1-1; no definite D call. V dropped 5 bases and J dropped 12 bases, with 7 bases sitting between them. The CDR3 covers 9 residues. Germline V CDR1 and CDR2: SGHVS, FQNEAQ. CDR3 bases: TGTGCCAGCAGCCCCTTGTCTTTCTTT. Its protein product is CASSPLSFF.

The chain's CDR3 is CASGLVERGAYGYTF. In DNA, the CDR3 is TGTGCTAGTGGTTTGGTAGAGCGGGGGGCCTATGGCTACACCTTC. This chain connects TRBV12-5 to TRBJ1-2; TRBD1 might be the D (6 bases). CDR3 length equals 15 residues. CDR1 is LGHNT and CDR2 is FRNRAP in the germline V gene. Trimming pared 0 bases from V and 4 bases from J, leaving 12 bases between.

This chain joins TRBV19 and TRBJ2-3, with 8 nucleotides matching TRBD1. Germline CDR1 reads LNHDA; CDR2 reads SQIVND (reference sequence). The CDR3 covers 15 residues. With 6 bases clipped from V and 1 base from J, the junction kept 6 bases outside the gene matches. CDR3 DNA sequence: TGTGCCAGTAGACAGGGGGAGTATCGCACAGATACGCAGTATTTT. Translation: CASRQGEYRTDTQYF.

This clone was recorded only once. This chain links TRBV11-2 with TRBJ2-3, with 7 bases matching TRBD2. The V and J ends lost 3 bases and 2 bases, in that order; junction bases with no gene match: 2. Germline CDR1 is SGHAT and CDR2 is FQNNGV. The CDR3 spans 14 residues. The chain's CDR3 is CASSFGLDTDTQYF. CDR3 DNA: TGTGCCAGCAGCTTTGGACTAGACACAGATACGCAGTATTTT.

The DNA of the CDR3 is TGTGCCAGCAGCGGGAGTAGCTACACCTTC. Translation: CASSGSSYTF. The chain carries TRBV5-6 and TRBJ1-2; D gene ambiguous. Germline V CDR1 and CDR2: SGHDT, YYEEEE. The CDR3 runs to 10 residues. Trimming removed 4 bases at V and 9 bases at J, with 7 bases between.

The chain recombines TRBV5-1 with TRBJ2-7; D is perhaps TRBD2 (6 bases). The CDR3 spans 14 residues. V was clipped by 2 bases and J by 2 bases, with 11 bases between them. Germline V CDR1 and CDR2: SGHRS, YFSETQ. The CDR3 DNA sequence: TGCGCCAGCAGCTTCGGGACTTTAACCTACGAGCAGTACTTC. As protein: CASSFGTLTYEQYF.

A note on this clone: One end of the junction does not line up with germline, which may come from a read error. The rearrangement links TRBV7-7 to TRBJ2-5, with TRBD2 matching over 15 bases. The CDR3 is 16 amino acids. Germline V gene data show CDR1 as SSHAT and CDR2 as FNYEAQ (reference sequence). CDR3 in DNA: TGTGCTAGCAGCTTCGGACTAGCGGGGGGGCCCGAGACCCAGTACTTC. It translates to CASSFGLAGGPETQYF.

The genes are TRBV27 and TRBJ1-3; 8 positions match TRBD1. The CDR3 sequence is 15 residues long. The germline CDR1 and CDR2 sequences are MNHEY and SMNVEV (reference sequence). V trimming: 7 bases; J trimming: 0 bases; junction bases outside the gene matches: 5. CDR3 region: CASKRDRTSGNTIYF. Written as DNA, the CDR3 is TGTGCCAGCAAACGGGACAGGACCTCTGGAAACACCATATATTTT.

The V call is TRBV7-2, the J call TRBJ2-1; D ambiguous. V lost 2 bases and J lost 4, with 9 bases in between. The CDR3 extends over 14 amino acids. CDR1 and CDR2 (germline): SGHTA, FQGNSA. The CDR3 region is CASSLNLGYNEQFF. As DNA, the CDR3 is TGTGCCAGCAGCTTAAATCTAGGATACAATGAGCAGTTCTTC.

The chain carries TRBV5-4 and TRBJ2-3, with 9 nucleotides matching TRBD1. Germline CDR1 SGHNT, CDR2 YYREEE (reference sequence). The CDR3 runs 16 residues. V was pared by 4 bases and J by 3 bases, with 9 bases of the junction left unmatched. This CDR3 is CASSPKTGGGTDTQYF. The CDR3 DNA is TGTGCCAGCAGCCCGAAGACAGGGGGGGGGACAGATACGCAGTATTTT. The complete variable domain, with remaining parts taken from reference TRBV5-4 and TRBJ2-3, reads ETGVTQSPTHLIKTRGQQVTLRCSSQSGHNTVSWYQQALGQGPQFIFQYYREEENGRGNFPPRFSGLQFPNYSSELNVNALELDDSALYLCASSPKTGGGTDTQYFGPGTRLTVL.

The chain joins TRBV2 to TRBJ2-7; D is possibly TRBD2 (5 bases). CDR3 length: 14 amino acids. CDR1 SNHLY and CDR2 FYNNEI come from the germline V gene. The germline V and J ends were trimmed by 2 bases and 1 base, with 9 bases remaining between them. Here the CDR3 DNA reads TGTGCCAGCAGTGAATCCAGCGGTTCCTACGAGCAGTACTTC. Translated, it gives CASSESSGSYEQYF.

V usage is TRBV5-1 and J usage is TRBJ2-7; TRBD1 agrees at 9 bases. CDR1 is SGHRS and CDR2 is YFSETQ in the germline V gene. The CDR3 is made up of 14 amino acids. The junction had 3 bases not matched to a gene; V was cut back by 3 bases and J by 2 bases. CDR3 bases: TGCGCCAGCAGCTGGGACAGGGCGGCCTACGAGCAGTACTTC. Protein sequence: CASSWDRAAYEQYF.

The chain combines TRBV6-6 with TRBJ2-3; unclear D gene. Germline CDR1 and CDR2: MNHNY and SVGAGI (reference sequence). V dropped 1 base and J dropped 4 bases, with 6 bases sitting between them. The CDR3 loop spans 13 amino acids. Written as DNA, the CDR3 is TGTGCCAGCAGTTACTTCCCCGCAGATACGCAGTATTTT. Translation: CASSYFPADTQYF.

The CDR3 DNA sequence: TGCGCCAGCAGCCAAGTCTCCGGGGGGGGAACCTACAATGAGCAGTTCTTC. Amino acid sequence: CASSQVSGGGTYNEQFF. The J gene is TRBJ2-1, the V gene TRBV4-1, with 8 bases matching TRBD2. Germline CDR1 is MGHRA and CDR2 is YSYEKL. The ends lost 1 base at V and 2 bases at J; junction bases unmatched: 7. The CDR3 is 17 residues long.

The chain combines TRBV2 with TRBJ2-2; D is possibly TRBD2 (6 bases). This CDR3 has 16 residues. Between the trimmed V and J ends, which lost 3 bases and 4 bases, there was a span of 15 bases. Germline CDR1 SNHLY, CDR2 FYNNEI. Here the CDR3 DNA reads TGTGCCAGCAGTGATGGGCGGGATAGGGTCACCGGGGAGCTGTTTTTT. Its translation is CASSDGRDRVTGELFF.